The 9 T cell receptor beta chains below were found in one sample sequenced in a study of cytomegalovirus exposure and HLA in healthy donors. A multiplex PCR was run with 60 Vbeta primers and 13 Jbeta primers. TCRdb's copy holds only in-frame clones and misses some; the assay was immunoSEQ multiplex PCR. The sample carries more than 80,000 clones, less than 80% recorded once. The sequenced sample was PBMCs. These receptors originate from a man aged 60 to 75 in good health and CMV-seronegative.

The CDR3 reads CASSPQGVVNTEAFF. CDR3 sequence (DNA): TGTGCCAGTAGTCCCCAGGGGGTCGTGAACACTGAAGCTTTCTTT. The V gene is TRBV19, the J gene TRBJ1-1; TRBD1 agrees at 7 bases. In germline, CDR1 is LNHDA, CDR2 SQIVND (reference sequence). The CDR3 loop spans 15 amino acids. Germline trimming cut 5 bases from V and 0 bases from J; bases unmatched to any gene: 6.

The J gene is TRBJ1-6, the V gene TRBV19, with 7 bases identical to TRBD1. The CDR3 spans 16 residues. Germline CDR1 LNHDA, CDR2 SQIVND (reference sequence). V lost 5 bases to trimming and J lost 7 bases; unmatched junction nucleotides: 11. The CDR3 reads CASSQYPGTVNSPLHF. As DNA, the CDR3 is TGTGCCAGTAGTCAATACCCCGGGACAGTCAATTCACCCCTCCACTTT.

This clone was recorded a few times. The chain employs TRBV28 and TRBJ2-7; 10 nucleotides align to TRBD1. The CDR3 has 15 residues. Germline CDR1 and CDR2: MDHEN and SYDVKM. J lost 5 bases, V lost 5 bases, and 9 bases had no gene match. Here the CDR3 DNA reads TGTGCCAGCAGTCGCCTCGGGACAGGGGTTAACGAGCAGTACGTC. It translates to CASSRLGTGVNEQYV.

This sequence joins TRBV7-9 and TRBJ1-1; D is perhaps TRBD1 (5 bases). From germline, CDR1 is SEHNR and CDR2 FQNEAQ (reference sequence). The CDR3 covers 13 residues. V lost 6 bases, J lost 9 bases, and 17 bases lay in between. CDR3 residues: CASSLSQGFKAFF. DNA for the CDR3: TGTGCCAGCAGTCTATCTCAGGGTTTTAAAGCTTTCTTT.

The CDR3 DNA reads TGTGCCAGCACCCCCGCGGGACTAGCGGAGACCCAGTACTTC. It translates to CASTPAGLAETQYF. The chain joins TRBV6-5 to TRBJ2-5; TRBD2 matches at 10 bases. There are 14 residues in the CDR3. The germline gives CDR1 MNHEY, CDR2 SVGAGI. J was trimmed by 5 bases and V by 7 bases; bases with no gene match: 7.

V and J are TRBV27 and TRBJ2-1; no clear D. The germline gives CDR1 MNHEY, CDR2 SMNVEV (reference sequence). The ends were cut back, 5 bases at V and 0 bases at J, with 5 bases in the middle. This CDR3 contains 13 residues. CDR3 in amino acids: CASSPRSYNEQFF. DNA for the CDR3: TGTGCCAGCAGTCCCCGCTCCTACAATGAGCAGTTCTTC.

This clone was picked up a small number of times. The chain couples TRBV9 to TRBJ1-1; 9 bases match TRBD1. CDR3 size: 15 residues. The V segment lost 4 bases and the J segment 5 bases; nucleotides outside the gene matches: 9. Germline lookup yields CDR1 SGDLS and CDR2 YYNGEE. This CDR3 reads CASSLHRDRDTEAFF. The CDR3 DNA reads as TGTGCCAGCAGCTTACACCGGGACAGGGATACTGAAGCTTTCTTT. The variable domain in full, with the rest retrieved from reference TRBV9 and TRBJ1-1, is DSGVTQTPKHLITATGQRVTLRCSPRSGDLSVYWYQQSLDQGLQFLIQYYNGEERAKGNILERFSAQQFPDLHSELNLSSLELGDSALYFCASSLHRDRDTEAFFGQGTRLTVV.

This clone was counted only a few times. The chain carries TRBV7-9 and TRBJ1-2; D call uncertain. V lost 2 bases to trimming and J lost 5 bases, with 9 bases between them. From germline, CDR1 is SEHNR and CDR2 FQNEAQ (reference sequence). The CDR3 covers 13 residues. The CDR3 coding sequence is TGTGCCAGCAGCTTACTTCTCGGGTATGGCTACACCTTC. This codes for CASSLLLGYGYTF.

This clone appeared a single time. This chain links TRBV14 with TRBJ2-5, with a possible D match to TRBD1 (6 bases). Germline lookup yields CDR1 SGHDN and CDR2 FVKESK. Trimming stripped 6 bases from V and 0 bases from J, with 8 bases between. The CDR3 runs 13 residues. The CDR3 DNA reads TGTGCCAGCAGTGGACAGTACCAAGAGACCCAGTACTTC. Its protein is CASSGQYQETQYF.